Included here is one T cell receptor (beta chain) sequence, with context. No antigen is known for it. The V end lost 6 bases, the J end lost 0 bases, and 9 bases lay between the germline ends. Germline V CDR1 and CDR2: MGHDK, SYGVNS. This CDR3 is built from 14 residues. The data were taken from a study of shared clonotypes between healthy human individuals. Points from the study as a whole: Among donors, the sharing of clonotypes was expected to be influenced by sequencing depth.

Across several immunoSEQ plates, the genomic DNA of each subset was split evenly. Clones were read by immunoSEQ multiplex PCR, and TCRdb kept only the in-frame ones, dropping some. The sample yields 400,000 to 500,000 clones, about 82% seen once. Material for sequencing was PBMCs. The chain recombines TRBV25-1 with TRBJ2-1; D might be TRBD1 (5 bases). The origin of this receptor is a woman between 40 and 55 years old in good health. Some clones in this sample may be carry-over from other donors' samples. In nucleotides, the CDR3 is TGTGCCAGCAGAGGACATAGCTCCTACAATGAGCAGTTCTTC. Amino acid sequence: CASRGHSSYNEQFF.